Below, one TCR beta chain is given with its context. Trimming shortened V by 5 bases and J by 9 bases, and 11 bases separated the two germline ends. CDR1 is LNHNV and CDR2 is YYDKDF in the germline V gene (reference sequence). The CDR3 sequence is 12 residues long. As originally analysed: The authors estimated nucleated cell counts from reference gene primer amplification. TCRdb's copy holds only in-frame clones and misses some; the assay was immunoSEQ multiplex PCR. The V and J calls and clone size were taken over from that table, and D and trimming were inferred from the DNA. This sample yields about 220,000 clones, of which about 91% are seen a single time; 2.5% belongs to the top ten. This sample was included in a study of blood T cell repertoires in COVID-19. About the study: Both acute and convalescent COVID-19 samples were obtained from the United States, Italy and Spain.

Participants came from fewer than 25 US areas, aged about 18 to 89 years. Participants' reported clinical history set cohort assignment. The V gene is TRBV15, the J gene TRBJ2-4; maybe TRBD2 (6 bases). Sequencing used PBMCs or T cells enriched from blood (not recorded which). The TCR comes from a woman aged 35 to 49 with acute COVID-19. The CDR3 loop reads CATSSRGSIQYF. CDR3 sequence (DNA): TGTGCCACCAGCTCGCGGGGAAGCATTCAGTACTTC.